This entry concerns a single T cell receptor (beta chain). This entry belongs to a study of blood T cell repertoires in COVID-19. Across the whole study: Specimens from acute and convalescent COVID-19 originated in the United States, Italy and Spain. Sample material is recorded as cDNA or gDNA derived from T cells, B-cell-depleted T cells, or PBMCs.

Patients of the Seattle cohort, enrolled during active infection, were followed longitudinally. Per the original data handling: Amplification of reference gene primers was used by the study to estimate nucleated cell counts. Here immunoSEQ multiplex PCR was the method, and the copy in TCRdb shows in-frame clones only, minus some. The D gene and trimming were derived from the DNA, and the V and J assignments and clone size from that table. Among 150,000 to 200,000 clones listed, 80% to 90% were seen once. The length of the CDR3 is 14 residues. The V end was cut by 0 bases, the J end by 8 bases, with 13 bases between. In germline, CDR1 is LGHDT, CDR2 YNNKEL (reference sequence).

V gene TRBV3-1 (or the pseudogene TRBV3-2) combines with J gene TRBJ1-2; D gene unclear. This clonotype originated in a woman older than 75 with COVID-19, enrolled during active disease. Sequencing used peripheral blood. DNA of the CDR3: TGTGCCAGCAGCCAAGAGAGGTGGGTCGGCGGCTACACCTTC. Protein: CASSQERWVGGYTF.